These T cell receptor beta chains were read from a single sample in a study of OX40 agonist ivuxolimab in advanced cancers. The assay was immunoSEQ multiplex PCR, and TCRdb's table has in-frame clones only and misses some. The sample has about 23,000 clones; around 84% are singletons. Sample: CD4+ or CD8+ T cells sorted from blood, taken in a trial of the OX40 agonist ivuxolimab. These receptors were collected from an adult with an advanced solid tumor such as melanoma, head and neck, liver or kidney cancer. Both conserved end residues are part of each CDR3. The D gene is left open where the match is weak. Rows give clone size only sometimes, using once, few, many, or a class for an expanded clone.

V gene,clone size,J gene,D gene,CDR3 DNA,CDR3 protein
TRBV5-6,NA,TRBJ2-7,TRBD1,TGTGCCAGCAGCCCATGGCGCGGGACAGGGATGTACGAGCAGTACTTC,CASSPWRGTGMYEQYF
TRBV27,NA,TRBJ2-7,TRBD1,TGTGCCAGCACCCATTACAGGGGAGAAGGGAGCTACGAGCAGTACTTC,CASTHYRGEGSYEQYF
TRBV7-8,NA,TRBJ1-1,NA,TGTGCCAGCAGGAGTAGCACGAACACTGAAGCTTTCTTT,CASRSSTNTEAFF
TRBV27,NA,TRBJ1-2,NA,TGTGCCAGCAGCATGTCGACGGATTACTATGGCTACACCTTC,CASSMSTDYYGYTF
TRBV4-1,NA,TRBJ2-1,TRBD2,TGCGCCAGCAGCCAAGGCGGGGGGGAGTACAATGAGCAGTTCTTC,CASSQGGGEYNEQFF
TRBV6-5,NA,TRBJ2-1,NA,TGTGCCAGCAGTTACTCCGACAGTAATGAGCAGTTCTTC,CASSYSDSNEQFF
TRBV4-2,once,TRBJ1-1,TRBD1,TGTGCCAGCAGCGCGGGGACAGAGATGAACACTGAAGCTTTCTTT,CASSAGTEMNTEAFF
TRBV18,NA,TRBJ1-3,TRBD1,TGTGCCAGCTCACTCGGACAGGGTTGGGACACCATATATTTT,CASSLGQGWDTIYF
TRBV6-6,NA,TRBJ1-1,TRBD1,TGTGCCAGCAGTAAAGGGACAGGTCACACTGAAGCTTTCTTT,CASSKGTGHTEAFF
TRBV5-8,NA,TRBJ1-1,NA,TGTGCCAGCAGCTTGGGGGGTTTCACTGAAGCTTTCTTT,CASSLGGFTEAFF
TRBV5-5,few,TRBJ1-1,TRBD1,TGTGCCAGCAGCCCCAGACAGGGGGGGAGCACTGAAGCTTTCTTT,CASSPRQGGSTEAFF
TRBV7-8,NA,TRBJ2-1,NA,TGTGCCAGCAGCCATCAGGGACCTTACAATGAGCAGTTCTTC,CASSHQGPYNEQFF
TRBV14,once,TRBJ1-2,TRBD1,TGTGCCAGCAGCCAAGTGACAGGGTATAGCAGATATGGCTACACCTTC,CASSQVTGYSRYGYTF
TRBV11-2,medium-sized,TRBJ1-1,NA,TGTGCCAGCAGCTTAATAGCCAGGGAAGCTTTCTTT,CASSLIAREAFF
TRBV18,NA,TRBJ2-7,TRBD2,TGTGCCAGCTCACCAACCGGGGGGTCTGACGAGCAGTACTTC,CASSPTGGSDEQYF
TRBV7-9,NA,TRBJ2-5,NA,TGTGCCAGCAGCTCATCAAAAGTCGGGGAGACCCAGTACTTC,CASSSSKVGETQYF
TRBV5-4,NA,TRBJ2-3,TRBD2,TGCGCCAGCAGCCAGGACCCTAGCGGGGCTAGCACAGATACGCAGTATTTT,CASSQDPSGASTDTQYF
TRBV6-1,NA,TRBJ1-2,NA,TGTGCCAGCAGTGAAGTAGTTATGTATGGCTACACCTTC,CASSEVVMYGYTF
TRBV19,once,TRBJ1-5,NA,TGTGCCAGTAGTATTGTTCCCCAGACCAATCAGCCCCAGCATTTT,CASSIVPQTNQPQHF
TRBV11-2,NA,TRBJ1-1,NA,TGTGCCAGCAGCTTACCTCAAAGGGGGAACACTGAAGCTTTCTTT,CASSLPQRGNTEAFF
TRBV11-2,NA,TRBJ2-4,NA,TGTGCCAGCAGCTCTGTACCAACACTAGCCAAAAACATTCAGTACTTC,CASSSVPTLAKNIQYF
TRBV5-5,once,TRBJ1-4,NA,TGTGCCAGCAGCCCGGGCGGACAGCTCTATGAAAAACTGTTTTTT,CASSPGGQLYEKLFF
TRBV9,NA,TRBJ1-3,NA,TGTGCCAGCAGCGTAGCGGGGGCCCCTGGAAACACCATATATTTT,CASSVAGAPGNTIYF
TRBV19,NA,TRBJ1-5,NA,TGTGCCAGTAGTATAAAATTCTATAGCAATCAGCCCCAGCATTTT,CASSIKFYSNQPQHF
TRBV4-3,few,TRBJ2-2,NA,TGCGCCAGCAGCCAAGTGACAGGTGCCCCCGGGGAGCTGTTTTTT,CASSQVTGAPGELFF
TRBV13,NA,TRBJ2-5,NA,TGTGCCAGCAGCTTAGAAAAGGGGAACCAAGAGACCCAGTACTTC,CASSLEKGNQETQYF
TRBV5-6,NA,TRBJ1-2,NA,TGTGCCAGCAGTATGGGGGTAAACTATGGCTACACCTTC,CASSMGVNYGYTF
TRBV9,NA,TRBJ1-6,TRBD1,TGTGCCAGCAGCGTAACGGACAGGGGATTGGGTTCACCCCTCCACTTT,CASSVTDRGLGSPLHF
TRBV7-6,NA,TRBJ1-1,TRBD1,TGTGCCAGCAGCCAGGGGGTAGAGACTGAAGCTTTCTTT,CASSQGVETEAFF
TRBV27,NA,TRBJ2-3,NA,TGTGCCAGCAGTTTTGGGGCGGTAGGCACAGATACGCAGTATTTT,CASSFGAVGTDTQYF
TRBV7-6,few,TRBJ2-2,NA,TGTGCCAGCAGCTTAGGTGGAACCGGGGAGCTGTTTTTT,CASSLGGTGELFF
TRBV7-2,once,TRBJ2-3,NA,TGTGCCAGCAGCCCCTTTCCACGGGAGAGAACAGATACGCAGTATTTT,CASSPFPRERTDTQYF
TRBV10-1,NA,TRBJ2-3,TRBD1,TGCGCCAGCAGCCCGGGACAGGGGGAACTCCATTTCACAGATACGCAGTATTTT,CASSPGQGELHFTDTQYF
TRBV9,NA,TRBJ1-1,NA,TGTGCCAGCAGCGTAGTTTCTGGGGCCGGCACTGAAGCTTTCTTT,CASSVVSGAGTEAFF
TRBV29-1,NA,TRBJ1-2,NA,TGCAGCGTTGTGGCAGCTAACTATGGCTACACCTTC,CSVVAANYGYTF
TRBV13,medium-sized,TRBJ2-5,NA,TGTGCCAGCAGCCCAACAGCAGCACAAGAGACCCAGTACTTC,CASSPTAAQETQYF
TRBV7-2,NA,TRBJ1-1,TRBD1,TGTGCCAGCAGCCCACTACTCGACAGGGGGAGTGGCACTGAAGCTTTCTTT,CASSPLLDRGSGTEAFF
TRBV7-9,NA,TRBJ2-5,TRBD1,TGTGCCAGCAGCTATTACGACAGGGAAGAGACCCAGTACTTC,CASSYYDREETQYF
TRBV7-6,NA,TRBJ2-7,NA,TGTGCCAGCAGCTCACTTACGCCAGGGGCTTCTTACGAGCAGTACTTC,CASSSLTPGASYEQYF
TRBV18,NA,TRBJ2-5,TRBD1,TGTGCCAGCTCACGAGGGACAGAAACGGAGACCCAGTACTTC,CASSRGTETETQYF
TRBV9,NA,TRBJ2-2,TRBD2,TGTGCCAGCAGCGCCCCCCCGGGACTAGCGGGGGGCTATACCGGGGAGCTGTTTTTT,CASSAPPGLAGGYTGELFF
TRBV19,NA,TRBJ2-1,TRBD1,TGTGCCAGTAGTACCCGGACAGGGTACTTGTACAATGAGCAGTTCTTC,CASSTRTGYLYNEQFF
TRBV19,once,TRBJ1-1,NA,TGTGCCAGTAGTACCGTGACAGGCAGCGGCACTGAAGCTTTCTTT,CASSTVTGSGTEAFF
TRBV27,NA,TRBJ2-7,NA,TGTGCCAGCAGTTTACCAGGGAACGAGCAGTACTTC,CASSLPGNEQYF
TRBV30,NA,TRBJ1-2,NA,TGTGCCTGGAGCGAGGGCTTGAGCTATGGCTACACCTTC,CAWSEGLSYGYTF
TRBV7-9,NA,TRBJ1-2,TRBD1,TGTGCCAGCAGCTCCGGACAGGGGCTATTTAACTATGGCTACACCTTC,CASSSGQGLFNYGYTF
TRBV20-1,NA,TRBJ2-5,NA,TGCAGTGCCGAACAGGGTTTCACCCAGTACTTC,CSAEQGFTQYF
TRBV9,NA,TRBJ2-1,NA,TGTGCCAGCAGCGTAGCCCTCGGAGAGTACAATGAGCAGTTCTTC,CASSVALGEYNEQFF
TRBV6-6,NA,TRBJ1-2,NA,TGTGCCAGCAGTTATGTTCAGGGCACTAACTATGGCTACACCTTC,CASSYVQGTNYGYTF